This TCR beta chain derives from a study of T cell responses to AZD1222 COVID-19 vaccine. Trimming cost V 4 bases and J 3 bases, with 8 bases left between them. This CDR3 region has 12 residues. Germline CDR1 reads SGHRS; CDR2 reads YFSETQ. Study results and limitations: Possibly, clonal diversity was underestimated; donors were largely white British and included more females.

The assay was immunoSEQ multiplex PCR, and TCRdb's table has in-frame clones only and misses some. This sample has roughly 170,000 clones, with approximately 86% found just once. Worth noting for this clone: Its antigen is still unknown.

Material: peripheral blood, obtained on day 0 of AZD1222 vaccination. The sequence was obtained from an adult in good health. V is TRBV5-1 and J is TRBJ2-7, with a weak D call TRBD1 (6 bases). The CDR3 region is CASSRDNYEQYF. CDR3 coding DNA: TGCGCCAGCAGCCGGGACAACTACGAGCAGTACTTC. Full variable domain (rest looked up from reference TRBV5-1 and TRBJ2-7): KAGVTQTPRYLIKTRGQQVTLSCSPISGHRSVSWYQQTPGQGLQFLFEYFSETQRNKGNFPGRFSGRQFSNSRSEMNVSTLELGDSALYLCASSRDNYEQYFGPGTRLTVT.